This T cell receptor beta chain was identified during a study of cytomegalovirus exposure and HLA in healthy donors. The donors comprised healthy bone marrow donors. The PCR employed 60 Vbeta primers together with 13 Jbeta primers. This table comes from immunoSEQ multiplex PCR, and its TCRdb copy is limited to in-frame clones, with some not included. This table holds about 72,000 clones, around 64% found once. CDR3 length: 13 amino acids. The germline V gene encodes CDR1 SGHDT and CDR2 YYEEEE. J was trimmed by 15 bases and V by 1 base; bases with no gene match: 8. This clone was recorded once. Sequenced input: PBMCs. The genes are TRBV5-6 and TRBJ2-1, with TRBD1 matching over 9 bases. This sequence originates from a man in his forties in good health and CMV-seropositive. The CDR3 DNA follows: TGTGCCAGCAGCTTGTCACAGGGGGCTCGTCGGTTCTTC. Its translation: CASSLSQGARRFF.